The rows below give T cell receptor beta chains drawn from one sample of a study of shared clonotypes between healthy human individuals. Clones were read by immunoSEQ multiplex PCR, and TCRdb kept only the in-frame ones, dropping some. This sample yields about 2.4 million clones, of which just over 90% are seen a single time; under 0.15% belongs to the top ten. Sequences were obtained from naive CD4+ T cells sorted from blood. The receptors come from a man between 18 and 35 years old in good health. Both conserved end residues are part of each CDR3. The D gene is left open where the match is weak. Not every row has a clone size; where given, it reads once, few, many or a size class.

CDR3: CASSYSGTPQPQHF
DNA: TGTGCCAGCAGTTACTCGGGGACCCCCCAGCCCCAGCATTTT
size: NA
D: NA
J: TRBJ1-5
V: TRBV6-6

CDR3: CASSLGTGGQIDTQYF
DNA: TGCGCCAGCAGCTTGGGGACAGGGGGTCAAATAGATACGCAGTATTTT
size: NA
D: TRBD1
J: TRBJ2-3
V: TRBV5-1

CDR3: CASSLTWGFRNQPQHF
DNA: TGTGCCAGCAGTTTGACCTGGGGGTTTCGCAATCAGCCCCAGCATTTT
size: NA
D: NA
J: TRBJ1-5
V: TRBV28

CDR3: CASSPWTENYGYTF
DNA: TGCGCCAGCAGCCCATGGACGGAAAACTATGGCTACACCTTC
size: NA
D: NA
J: TRBJ1-2
V: TRBV5-1

CDR3: CASSLFTSATAYEQYF
DNA: TGCGCCAGCAGCCTTTTTACTAGCGCCACCGCCTACGAGCAGTACTTC
size: NA
D: TRBD2
J: TRBJ2-7
V: TRBV5-1

CDR3: CAWGVGSTDTQYF
DNA: TGTGCCTGGGGGGTGGGCAGCACAGATACGCAGTATTTT
size: NA
D: NA
J: TRBJ2-3
V: TRBV30

CDR3: CASSEQGGYNQPQHF
DNA: TGTGCCAGCAGTGAACAGGGGGGCTACAATCAGCCCCAGCATTTT
size: NA
D: TRBD1
J: TRBJ1-5
V: TRBV2

CDR3: CASSWRETQYF
DNA: TGTGCCAGCAGTTGGAGGGAGACCCAGTACTTC
size: NA
D: NA
J: TRBJ2-5
V: TRBV6-6

CDR3: CASSLFASVSTDTQYF
DNA: TGTGCCAGCAGTTTATTCGCAAGCGTTAGCACAGATACGCAGTATTTT
size: NA
D: NA
J: TRBJ2-3
V: TRBV27

CDR3: CAWSVRAGNTGELFF
DNA: TGTGCCTGGAGTGTACGGGCAGGGAACACCGGGGAGCTGTTTTTT
size: NA
D: NA
J: TRBJ2-2
V: TRBV30

CDR3: CASSTGGGFSFSSPLHF
DNA: TGTGCCAGCAGCACGGGAGGGGGGTTCTCGTTTAGTTCACCCCTCCACTTT
size: NA
D: NA
J: TRBJ1-6
V: TRBV5-6

CDR3: CASSFQGGGEKLFF
DNA: TGTGCCAGCAGCTTCCAGGGAGGGGGAGAAAAACTGTTTTTT
size: NA
D: NA
J: TRBJ1-4
V: TRBV13

CDR3: CASSFSMDQPQHF
DNA: TGTGCCAGCAGCTTCTCTATGGATCAGCCCCAGCATTTT
size: NA
D: NA
J: TRBJ1-5
V: TRBV7-9

CDR3: CATSSGASYNEQFF
DNA: TGTGCCACTAGCAGCGGGGCCTCCTACAATGAGCAGTTCTTC
size: NA
D: TRBD2
J: TRBJ2-1
V: TRBV15

CDR3: CASSRHMDEAFF
DNA: TGTGCCAGCAGCCGACACATGGATGAAGCTTTCTTT
size: once
D: NA
J: TRBJ1-1
V: TRBV6-5

CDR3: CASSLRRVVGGTEAFF
DNA: TGTGCCAGCAGCTTAAGACGGGTCGTCGGGGGCACTGAAGCTTTCTTT
size: NA
D: NA
J: TRBJ1-1
V: TRBV7-8

CDR3: CASSQGVPYNSPLHF
DNA: TGCGCCAGCAGCCAAGGGGTTCCCTATAATTCACCCCTCCACTTT
size: NA
D: NA
J: TRBJ1-6
V: TRBV4-1

CDR3: CASSRGATSSGETQYF
DNA: TGTGCCAGTAGTAGAGGGGCGACTAGCTCCGGAGAGACCCAGTACTTC
size: NA
D: TRBD2
J: TRBJ2-5
V: TRBV19

CDR3: CSVEGVSTEAFF
DNA: TGCAGCGTTGAGGGGGTGTCTACTGAAGCTTTCTTT
size: NA
D: NA
J: TRBJ1-1
V: TRBV29-1

CDR3: CASSQPLAGGDTQYF
DNA: TGCGCCAGCAGCCAACCACTAGCGGGGGGAGATACGCAGTATTTT
size: NA
D: TRBD2
J: TRBJ2-3
V: TRBV4-1

CDR3: CASSRVLTVTDTQYF
DNA: TGTGCCAGCAGCCGGGTTCTCACGGTCACAGATACGCAGTATTTT
size: NA
D: NA
J: TRBJ2-3
V: TRBV7-9

CDR3: CASSPITPERYEQFF
DNA: TGTGCCAGCAGCCCAATCACCCCCGAGAGGTATGAGCAGTTCTTC
size: once
D: NA
J: TRBJ2-1
V: TRBV13

CDR3: CASSSRQGTYEQYF
DNA: TGTGCCAGCAGCTCCAGACAGGGAACCTACGAGCAGTACTTC
size: once
D: TRBD1
J: TRBJ2-7
V: TRBV5-4

CDR3: CASSRRGDSNQPQHF
DNA: TGTGCCAGCTCTCGAAGGGGAGATAGCAATCAGCCCCAGCATTTT
size: NA
D: NA
J: TRBJ1-5
V: TRBV18

CDR3: CASSFGTMGNYGYTF
DNA: TGTGCCAGCAGCTTTGGGACAATGGGTAACTATGGCTACACCTTC
size: NA
D: NA
J: TRBJ1-2
V: TRBV13

CDR3: CASSEGLASGANVLTF
DNA: TGTGCCAGCAGCGAAGGCCTTGCCTCTGGGGCCAACGTCCTGACTTTC
size: NA
D: NA
J: TRBJ2-6
V: TRBV11-2

CDR3: CASSWTGAFQKLFF
DNA: TGTGCTAGTTCCTGGACAGGGGCTTTTCAAAAACTGTTTTTT
size: NA
D: TRBD1
J: TRBJ1-4
V: TRBV12-5

CDR3: CASSQEVADTQYF
DNA: TGCGCCAGCAGCCAAGAGGTTGCGGATACGCAGTATTTT
size: NA
D: NA
J: TRBJ2-3
V: TRBV4-3

CDR3: CASSPGGGGGTQYF
DNA: TGTGCCAGCAGCCCTGGAGGGGGCGGCGGGACCCAGTACTTC
size: NA
D: NA
J: TRBJ2-5
V: TRBV5-4

CDR3: CASSMDRPQETQYF
DNA: TGCGCCAGCAGCATGGACAGGCCTCAAGAGACCCAGTACTTC
size: NA
D: TRBD1
J: TRBJ2-5
V: TRBV5-1

CDR3: CASSSAQGANSEAFF
DNA: TGCGCCAGCAGCTCCGCACAGGGGGCCAATTCCGAAGCTTTCTTT
size: NA
D: TRBD1
J: TRBJ1-1
V: TRBV5-1

CDR3: CSVEGASGVLAKNIQYF
DNA: TGCAGCGTTGAGGGCGCTAGCGGGGTACTAGCCAAAAACATTCAGTACTTC
size: NA
D: TRBD2
J: TRBJ2-4
V: TRBV29-1

CDR3: CASSSAYGGPQETQYF
DNA: TGTGCCAGCAGCTCCGCGTACGGGGGCCCGCAAGAGACCCAGTACTTC
size: NA
D: NA
J: TRBJ2-5
V: TRBV7-2

CDR3: CASSTARGRNSPLHF
DNA: TGTGCCAGCAGTACAGCCAGGGGGCGAAATTCACCCCTCCACTTT
size: NA
D: TRBD1
J: TRBJ1-6
V: TRBV6-5

CDR3: CASSAGRSNTGELFF
DNA: TGTGCCAGCAGCGCGGGGAGATCGAACACCGGGGAGCTGTTTTTT
size: NA
D: NA
J: TRBJ2-2
V: TRBV6-5

CDR3: CAWSRTEERDQYF
DNA: TGTGCCTGGAGTCGGACAGAGGAGAGAGACCAGTACTTC
size: NA
D: NA
J: TRBJ2-5
V: TRBV30

CDR3: CASSRTGWDGYTF
DNA: TGCGCCAGCAGCCGGACAGGTTGGGATGGCTACACCTTC
size: NA
D: TRBD1
J: TRBJ1-2
V: TRBV4-1